This passage covers 10 T cell receptor beta chains from one sample sequenced in a study of OX40 agonist ivuxolimab in advanced cancers. The method was immunoSEQ multiplex PCR; TCRdb's version includes in-frame clones alone and lacks a portion of them. The sample lists 75,000 or so clones, approximately 85% occurring once. This sample comprised CD4+ or CD8+ T cells sorted from blood, obtained in a trial of the OX40 agonist ivuxolimab. The receptors were sampled from an adult with an advanced solid tumor such as melanoma, head and neck, liver or kidney cancer.

The chain uses TRBV9 and TRBJ1-6; D might be TRBD1 (6 bases). Germline V CDR1 and CDR2: SGDLS, YYNGEE. CDR3 size: 15 residues. Trimming shortened V by 2 bases and J by 7 bases, and 13 bases separated the two germline ends. In nucleotides, the CDR3 is TGTGCCAGCAGCGTCGGGGAGACAGGCAATTCACCCCTCCACTTT. Its translation is CASSVGETGNSPLHF.

The chain has TRBV11-2 and TRBJ2-5; D gene unclear. The CDR3 consists of 15 residues. Germline CDR1 and CDR2: SGHAT and FQNNGV. Trimming took off 0 bases at V and 5 bases at J, with 13 bases between the two ends. CDR3 in DNA: TGTGCCAGCAGCTTAGACCCCGGCCCTATGGAGACCCAGTACTTC. This encodes CASSLDPGPMETQYF.

This sequence joins TRBV5-1 and TRBJ2-2; 7 positions match TRBD2. Germline trimming cut 1 base from V and 3 bases from J; bases unmatched to any gene: 6. Germline CDR1 and CDR2: SGHRS and YFSETQ. The length of the CDR3 is 16 residues. CDR3 amino acids: CASSLKLAPDTGELFF. The CDR3 DNA reads as TGCGCCAGCAGCTTGAAACTAGCGCCTGACACCGGGGAGCTGTTTTTT.

The V and J genes are TRBV5-8 and TRBJ1-2; D remains ambiguous. V was trimmed by 4 bases and J by 8 bases, leaving 15 bases between them. Per germline, CDR1 SGHTS and CDR2 YDEGEE. The CDR3 runs 13 residues. CDR3 coding DNA: TGTGCCAGCAGCCTAACAAGGGCGGGGGGCTACACCTTC. This translates into CASSLTRAGGYTF.

The rearrangement joins TRBV4-1 to TRBJ2-2; possible D gene TRBD1, 6 bases. CDR1 and CDR2 (germline): MGHRA, YSYEKL. The CDR3 is made up of 16 amino acids. Trimming took off 1 base at V and 1 base at J, with 10 bases between the two ends. The CDR3 spells CASSQGQARNTGELFF. The CDR3 DNA is TGCGCCAGCAGCCAAGGACAGGCTAGGAACACCGGGGAGCTGTTTTTT.

The chain has TRBV5-8 and TRBJ1-4; tentatively, D is TRBD1 (6 bases). Germline values: CDR1 SGHTS, CDR2 YDEGEE. V lost 3 bases to trimming and J lost 4 bases, with 13 bases between them. The CDR3 covers 15 residues. The CDR3 nucleotides read TGTGCCAGCAGCTCCGGGACACCTTATAATGAAAAACTGTTTTTT. This codes for CASSSGTPYNEKLFF.

The chain has TRBV6-6 and TRBJ1-6; no reliable D call. Germline-derived CDR1 and CDR2 are MNHNY and SVGAGI (reference sequence). The CDR3 runs 15 residues. Trimming shortened V by 2 bases and J by 8 bases, and 13 bases separated the two germline ends. CDR3 nucleotides: TGTGCCAGCAGTTACGGGAGACCCAGACATTCACCCCTCCACTTT. Its protein product is CASSYGRPRHSPLHF.

The CDR3 coding sequence is TGCGCCAGCAGCTTGGAAGGACTTAGGGAAGCTGAAGCTTTCTTT. It encodes CASSLEGLREAEAFF. This chain joins TRBV5-1 and TRBJ1-1; D uncertain. Trimming took 0 bases from V and 6 from J, leaving 15 bases between them. The CDR3 has 15 residues. Germline CDR1 reads SGHRS; CDR2 reads YFSETQ.

The chain is built from TRBV4-3 and TRBJ1-4, with D maybe TRBD1 (6 bases). Germline V CDR1 and CDR2: LGHNA, YSLEER. The CDR3 contains 16 residues. V was clipped by 0 bases and J by 3 bases, with 11 bases between them. Here the CDR3 DNA reads TGCGCCAGCAGCCAAGATTCACAGGGTCCTAATGAAAAACTGTTTTTT. Its protein is CASSQDSQGPNEKLFF.

This chain links TRBV30 with TRBJ2-1, with D unresolved. Germline lookup yields CDR1 GTSNPN and CDR2 SVGIG (reference sequence). This CDR3 has 13 residues. Trimming took off 2 bases at V and 6 bases at J, with 11 bases between the two ends. CDR3 amino acids: CAWSLKGSNEQFF. CDR3 bases: TGTGCCTGGAGTCTCAAGGGCAGCAATGAGCAGTTCTTC.